This record looks at one T cell receptor (beta chain) sequence and its context. Its antigen is undetermined. This sample was included in a study of T cells after yellow fever vaccination. V shed 5 bases and J 4 bases; nucleotides not matched to a gene: 6. The CDR3 runs to 14 residues. Germline assignment: CDR1 MGHDK and CDR2 SYGVNS. Synthesis of TCR cDNA relied on 5'RACE template switching, which attached a universal primer site and UMIs. TCRdb ran MiXCR on the 5' RACE reads and lists one entry per CDR3 protein. The sample shows fewer than 100,000 distinct CDR3 sequences, about 6% of them seen only once. General study results and limits: Clones that expanded after primary vaccination mostly reappeared after the booster (nearly 98% CD4, 88% CD8).

Sequencing was performed on CD8+ T cells sorted from PBMCs, taken 10 days after the yellow fever booster vaccination. The V call is TRBV25-1, the J call TRBJ1-1, with 8 positions matching TRBD1. This sequence was found in a young man who received the YFV17D yellow fever vaccine. The CDR3, as DNA: TGTGCCAGCAGTAGAGACAGGGGCCCCACTGAAGCTTTCTTT. Protein: CASSRDRGPTEAFF.